This passage covers 19 T cell receptor beta chains from one sample sequenced in a study of OX40 agonist ivuxolimab in advanced cancers. Library creation used the immunoSEQ multiplex PCR assay. In its TCRdb copy, this immuneACCESS table keeps in-frame sequences only and misses some clones. Where compared with another copy, unresolved V genes explain less than half of these, and the others have no known cause. The sample table shows about 90,000 clones, and 90% are seen once. Roughly 0.16% of the sample rests with the top ten. Sequences were derived from CD4+ or CD8+ T cells sorted from blood, sampled in a trial of the OX40 agonist ivuxolimab. The origin of the receptors is an adult with an advanced solid tumor such as melanoma, head and neck, liver or kidney cancer.

This chain links TRBV6-5 with TRBJ2-7; D is ambiguous. The germline CDR1 and CDR2 sequences are MNHEY and SVGAGI. V lost 7 bases and J lost 6, with 10 bases in between. CDR3 length: 11 amino acids. The CDR3 DNA sequence: TGTGCCAGCACCGACGGCTTCGAGCAGTACTTC. Its protein is CASTDGFEQYF.

The chain employs TRBV30 and TRBJ1-3; D is undetermined. This CDR3 contains 15 residues. Germline CDR1 GTSNPN, CDR2 SVGIG (reference sequence). Trimming removed 3 bases from V and 0 bases from J, with 12 bases in between. The CDR3 sequence: CAWRARRNSGNTIYF. The CDR3 DNA reads as TGTGCCTGGAGGGCCCGGAGAAACTCTGGAAACACCATATATTTT.

CDR3 region: CASSPPRSRQSNSPLHF. The CDR3 bases are TGTGCCAGCAGCCCCCCCCGCAGTCGGCAGTCCAATTCACCCCTCCACTTT. The genes are TRBV11-2 and TRBJ1-6; no clear D gene. V lost 5 bases, J lost 7 bases, and 21 bases lay in between. From germline, CDR1 is SGHAT and CDR2 FQNNGV. The CDR3 loop spans 17 amino acids.

The chain combines TRBV7-9 with TRBJ1-1; 8 bases map to TRBD1. With 2 bases clipped from V and 1 base from J, the junction kept 9 bases outside the gene matches. This CDR3 contains 17 residues. Germline-derived CDR1 and CDR2 are SEHNR and FQNEAQ (reference sequence). The CDR3 sequence is CASSLLPGQVWNTEAFF. In DNA, the CDR3 is TGTGCCAGCAGCTTACTCCCGGGACAGGTATGGAACACTGAAGCTTTCTTT.

The chain joins TRBV30 to TRBJ1-6, with TRBD1 matching over 10 bases. The germline CDR1 and CDR2 sequences are GTSNPN and SVGIG (reference sequence). The CDR3 runs 14 residues. CDR3 sequence reads: CASAGTGVNSPLHF. CDR3 sequence (DNA): TGTGCGTCCGCCGGGACAGGGGTAAATTCACCCCTCCACTTT.

This sequence joins TRBV5-5 and TRBJ2-1, with D unresolved. V lost 5 bases and J 6 bases, leaving 15 bases between the germline ends. CDR1 SGHKS and CDR2 YYEKEE come from the germline V gene (reference sequence). The length of the CDR3 is 14 residues. The CDR3 bases are TGTGCCAGCAGGGCAGACAATTTCCCCAATGAGCAGTTCTTC. This translates into CASRADNFPNEQFF. Combining the CDR3 with reference TRBV5-5 and TRBJ2-1 gives the whole variable domain DAGVTQSPTHLIKTRGQQVTLRCSPISGHKSVSWYQQVLGQGPQFIFQYYEKEERGRGNFPDRFSARQFPNYSSELNVNALLLGDSALYLCASRADNFPNEQFFGPGTRLTVL.

V usage is TRBV7-8 and J usage is TRBJ1-1; D is unclear. Trimming left V 4 bases short and J 7 bases short, with 13 bases between. The length of the CDR3 is 13 residues. Germline CDR1 SGHVS, CDR2 FQNEAQ. This CDR3 is CASSSDTRGEAFF. CDR3 bases: TGTGCCAGCAGCTCTGACACCCGGGGTGAAGCTTTCTTT.

This chain connects TRBV6-1 to TRBJ1-2, with 7 bases identical to TRBD1. The CDR3 sequence is 15 residues long. Losses at the gene ends were 5 bases for V and 7 bases for J; bases not matched to a gene: 13. Per germline, CDR1 MNHNS and CDR2 SASEGT. The CDR3 sequence is CASSSTGTAEGGYTF. The CDR3 DNA sequence: TGTGCCAGCAGTTCAACTGGGACAGCGGAAGGTGGCTACACCTTC.

The chain links TRBV7-9 to TRBJ2-3; D remains unclear. CDR1 is SEHNR, CDR2 FQNEAQ, per germline (reference sequence). The CDR3 has 13 residues. The V gene lost 2 bases and the J gene lost 2 bases, with 5 bases spanning the gap. The CDR3 DNA follows: TGTGCCAGCAGCTTATCCTACACAGATACGCAGTATTTT. This gives the protein CASSLSYTDTQYF.

The chain combines TRBV5-4 with TRBJ1-1; 8 bases fit TRBD1. The CDR3 consists of 13 residues. Trimming took 4 bases from V and 5 from J; bases not matched to a gene: 4. Germline V CDR1 and CDR2: SGHNT, YYREEE (reference sequence). CDR3 DNA: TGTGCCAGCAGCCCCCAGGGGGCGACTGAAGCTTTCTTT. Translating it yields CASSPQGATEAFF. The whole variable domain, remainder taken from reference TRBV5-4 and TRBJ1-1, is ETGVTQSPTHLIKTRGQQVTLRCSSQSGHNTVSWYQQALGQGPQFIFQYYREEENGRGNFPPRFSGLQFPNYSSELNVNALELDDSALYLCASSPQGATEAFFGQGTRLTVV.

This rearrangement joins TRBV29-1 to TRBJ2-2; tentative D call: TRBD1 (5 bases). Trimming removed 4 bases from V and 0 bases from J, with 9 bases in between. Germline CDR1 SQVTM, CDR2 ANQGSEA. CDR3 length: 14 amino acids. CDR3 region: CSVGGGSNTGELFF. The CDR3 DNA follows: TGCAGCGTTGGGGGCGGATCGAACACCGGGGAGCTGTTTTTT.

This sequence joins TRBV28 and TRBJ2-7; tentatively, D is TRBD1 (5 bases). Germline loops: CDR1 MDHEN, CDR2 SYDVKM. The CDR3 spans 16 residues. Trimming took 5 bases from V and 5 from J, leaving 22 bases between them. The CDR3 nucleotides are TGTGCCAGCAGTCTGACTTTCCCTAGGGGTGTTGACGAGCAGTACTTC. It codes for CASSLTFPRGVDEQYF. Complete variable domain (other parts from reference TRBV28 and TRBJ2-7): DVKVTQSSRYLVKRTGEKVFLECVQDMDHENMFWYRQDPGLGLRLIYFSYDVKMKEKGDIPEGYSVSREKKERFSLILESASTNQTSMYLCASSLTFPRGVDEQYFGPGTRLTVT.

The chain couples TRBV6-5 to TRBJ2-7; 11 nucleotides agree with TRBD1. This CDR3 spans 14 amino acids. With V trimmed by 6 bases and J by 5 bases, 6 bases remained unmatched. Germline-derived CDR1 and CDR2 are MNHEY and SVGAGI. In DNA, the CDR3 is TGTGCCAGCAGGCCGGGACAGGGGGTCCACGAGCAGTACTTC. This translates into CASRPGQGVHEQYF.

The chain is built from TRBV19 and TRBJ1-4; 10 bases fit TRBD1. The CDR3 has 13 amino acids. CDR1 and CDR2 from the germline V gene are LNHDA and SQIVND (reference sequence). V gave up 7 bases and J gave up 8 bases; unmatched junction bases: 4. Here the CDR3 DNA reads TGTGCCAGTACTCGGACAGGGGGGGAAAAACTGTTTTTT. Protein: CASTRTGGEKLFF. Full variable domain (outside the CDR3, taken from reference TRBV19 and TRBJ1-4): DGGITQSPKYLFRKEGQNVTLSCEQNLNHDAMYWYRQDPGQGLRLIYYSQIVNDFQKGDIAEGYSVSREKKESFPLTVTSAQKNPTAFYLCASTRTGGEKLFFGSGTQLSVL.

The chain uses TRBV6-5 and TRBJ2-2; TRBD1 agrees at 7 bases. Per the germline V gene, CDR1 is MNHEY and CDR2 is SVGAGI. The CDR3 has 15 amino acids. Trimming took 6 bases from V and 8 from J; bases not matched to a gene: 12. The CDR3 is CASRRQGPAAGELFF. CDR3 nucleotide sequence: TGTGCCAGCAGGCGACAGGGCCCGGCGGCGGGGGAGCTGTTTTTT.

The V gene is TRBV27, the J gene TRBJ1-3, with D possibly matching TRBD1 (6 bases). Trimming cost V 5 bases and J 7 bases, with 18 bases left between them. Per the germline V gene, CDR1 is MNHEY and CDR2 is SMNVEV (reference sequence). This CDR3 has 15 amino acids. The CDR3 region is CASSPSGTNRNTIYF. CDR3 in DNA: TGTGCCAGCAGTCCATCCGGGACAAATCGTAACACCATATATTTT.

About this clone itself: This same CDR3 is encoded by further DNA sequences in the sample. V gene TRBV6-5 combines with J gene TRBJ2-7; D might be TRBD2 (6 bases). Germline CDR1 MNHEY, CDR2 SVGAGI. This CDR3 is built from 14 residues. V was clipped by 7 bases and J by 7 bases, with 20 bases between them. The CDR3 here is CASTRPGGDGEQYF. The CDR3 nucleotides read TGTGCCAGCACTCGGCCCGGCGGGGACGGTGAGCAGTACTTC.

V and J are TRBV2 and TRBJ1-1, with a possible D match to TRBD1 (5 bases). V lost 6 bases and J lost 4, with 15 bases in between. The CDR3 is 14 amino acids. CDR1 SNHLY and CDR2 FYNNEI come from the germline V gene. The CDR3 sequence is CASSERGMFTEAFF. CDR3 bases: TGTGCCAGCAGCGAGAGGGGAATGTTCACTGAAGCTTTCTTT.

This sequence joins TRBV6-6 and TRBJ2-1; D perhaps matches TRBD1 (6 bases). Per germline, CDR1 MNHNY and CDR2 SVGAGI (reference sequence). This CDR3 contains 11 residues. Trimming pared 11 bases from V and 7 bases from J, leaving 12 bases between. The CDR3: CAGGQGNEQFF. Here the CDR3 DNA reads TGTGCCGGTGGGCAGGGGAATGAGCAGTTCTTC.